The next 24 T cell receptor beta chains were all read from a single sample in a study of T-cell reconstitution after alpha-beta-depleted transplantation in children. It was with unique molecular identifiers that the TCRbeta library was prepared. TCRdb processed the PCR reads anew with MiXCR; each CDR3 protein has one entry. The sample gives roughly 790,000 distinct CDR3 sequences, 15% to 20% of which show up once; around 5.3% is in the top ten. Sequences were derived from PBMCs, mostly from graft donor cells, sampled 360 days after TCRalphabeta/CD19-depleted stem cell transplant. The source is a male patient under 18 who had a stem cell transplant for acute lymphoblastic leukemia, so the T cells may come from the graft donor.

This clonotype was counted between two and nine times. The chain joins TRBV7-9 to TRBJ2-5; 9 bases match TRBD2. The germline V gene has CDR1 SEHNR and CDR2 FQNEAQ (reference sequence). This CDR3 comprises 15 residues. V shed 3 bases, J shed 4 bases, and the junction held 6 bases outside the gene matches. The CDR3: CASSLGGRAGETQYF. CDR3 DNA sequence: TGTGCCAGCAGCTTGGGCGGGAGGGCCGGAGAGACCCAGTACTTC.

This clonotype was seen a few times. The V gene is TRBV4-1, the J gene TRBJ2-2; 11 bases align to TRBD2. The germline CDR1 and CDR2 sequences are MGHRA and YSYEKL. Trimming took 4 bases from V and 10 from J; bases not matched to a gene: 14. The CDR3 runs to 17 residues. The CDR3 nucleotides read TGCGCCAGCAGCCTCCTCAGGTTAGCGGGAGGGCCTGTGGAGCTGTTTTTT. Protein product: CASSLLRLAGGPVELFF.

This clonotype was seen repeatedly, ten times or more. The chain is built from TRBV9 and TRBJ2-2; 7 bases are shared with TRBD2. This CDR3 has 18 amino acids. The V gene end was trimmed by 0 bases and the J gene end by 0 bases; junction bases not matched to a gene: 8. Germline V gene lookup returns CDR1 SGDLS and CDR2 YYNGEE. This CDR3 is CASSVATWAGANTGELFF. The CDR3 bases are TGTGCCAGCAGCGTAGCTACATGGGCGGGGGCGAACACCGGGGAGCTGTTTTTT. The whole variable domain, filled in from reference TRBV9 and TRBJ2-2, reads DSGVTQTPKHLITATGQRVTLRCSPRSGDLSVYWYQQSLDQGLQFLIQYYNGEERAKGNILERFSAQQFPDLHSELNLSSLELGDSALYFCASSVATWAGANTGELFFGEGSRLTVL.

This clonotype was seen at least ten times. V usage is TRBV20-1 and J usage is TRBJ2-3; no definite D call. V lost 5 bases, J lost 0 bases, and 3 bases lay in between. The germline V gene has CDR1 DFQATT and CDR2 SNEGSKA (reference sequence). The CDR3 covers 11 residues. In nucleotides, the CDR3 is TGCAGTGCTCCCAGCACAGATACGCAGTATTTT. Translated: CSAPSTDTQYF.

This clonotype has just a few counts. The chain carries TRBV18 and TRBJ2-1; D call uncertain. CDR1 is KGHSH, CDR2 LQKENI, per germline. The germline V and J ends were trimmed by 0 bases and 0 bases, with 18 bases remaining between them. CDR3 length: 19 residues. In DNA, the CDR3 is TGTGCCAGCTCACCACCAAACCTTCCGTGGACGAGCTCCTACAATGAGCAGTTCTTC. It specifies CASSPPNLPWTSSYNEQFF.

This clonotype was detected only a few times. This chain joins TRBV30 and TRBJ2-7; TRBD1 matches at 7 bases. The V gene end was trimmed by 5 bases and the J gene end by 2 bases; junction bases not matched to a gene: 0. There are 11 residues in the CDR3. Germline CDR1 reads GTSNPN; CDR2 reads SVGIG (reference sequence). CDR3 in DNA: TGTGCCTGGGGGACAGCCTACGAGCAGTACTTC. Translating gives CAWGTAYEQYF.

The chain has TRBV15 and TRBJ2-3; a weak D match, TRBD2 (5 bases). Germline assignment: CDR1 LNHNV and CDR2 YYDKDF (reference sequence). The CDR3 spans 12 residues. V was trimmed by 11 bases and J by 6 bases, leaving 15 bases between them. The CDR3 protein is CAVSGRTDTQYF. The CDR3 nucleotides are TGTGCCGTCTCGGGAAGGACCGATACGCAGTATTTT.

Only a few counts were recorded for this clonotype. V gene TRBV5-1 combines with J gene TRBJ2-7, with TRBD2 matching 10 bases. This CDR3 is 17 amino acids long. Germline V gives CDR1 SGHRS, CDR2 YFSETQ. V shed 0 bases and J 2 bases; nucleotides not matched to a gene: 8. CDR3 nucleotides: TGCGCCAGCAGCTTGGCACCCCCTGGACTAGCGGCCTACGAGCAGTACTTC. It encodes CASSLAPPGLAAYEQYF.

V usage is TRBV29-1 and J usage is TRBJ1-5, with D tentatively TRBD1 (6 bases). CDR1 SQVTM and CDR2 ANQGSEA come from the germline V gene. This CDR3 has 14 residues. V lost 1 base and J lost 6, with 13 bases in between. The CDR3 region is CSVEGGGRGQPQHF. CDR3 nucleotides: TGCAGCGTTGAAGGGGGGGGCCGCGGTCAGCCCCAGCATTTT.

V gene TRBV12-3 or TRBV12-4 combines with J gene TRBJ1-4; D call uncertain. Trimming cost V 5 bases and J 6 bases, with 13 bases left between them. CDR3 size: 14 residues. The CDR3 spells CASSRTVFDEKLFF. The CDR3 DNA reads TGTGCCAGCAGTCGTACCGTTTTTGATGAAAAACTGTTTTTT.

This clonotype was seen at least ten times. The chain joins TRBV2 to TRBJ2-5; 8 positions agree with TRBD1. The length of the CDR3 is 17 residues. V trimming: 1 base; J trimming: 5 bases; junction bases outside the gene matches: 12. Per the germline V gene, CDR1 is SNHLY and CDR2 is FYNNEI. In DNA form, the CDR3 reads TGTGCCAGCAGTGAAGGGACAGGGACCGTCGTGTCGGAGACCCAGTACTTC. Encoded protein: CASSEGTGTVVSETQYF. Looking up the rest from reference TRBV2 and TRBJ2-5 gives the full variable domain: EPEVTQTPSHQVTQMGQEVILRCVPISNHLYFYWYRQILGQKVEFLVSFYNNEISEKSEIFDDQFSVERPDGSNFTLKIRSTKLEDSAMYFCASSEGTGTVVSETQYFGPGTRLLVL.

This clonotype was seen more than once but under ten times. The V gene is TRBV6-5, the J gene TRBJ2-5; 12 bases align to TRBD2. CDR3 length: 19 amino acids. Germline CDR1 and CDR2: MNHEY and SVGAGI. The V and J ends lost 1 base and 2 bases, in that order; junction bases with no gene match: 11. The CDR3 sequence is CASSYFDLAGGGVQETQYF. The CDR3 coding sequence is TGTGCCAGCAGTTACTTCGACCTAGCGGGAGGGGGGGTACAAGAGACCCAGTACTTC.

CDR3 DNA: TGTGCCAGCAGCTTACCAATGAACCGCCCCAACACCGGGGAGCTGTTTTTT. This sequence encodes CASSLPMNRPNTGELFF. This chain joins TRBV11-2 and TRBJ2-2; D unresolved. The ends were cut back, 2 bases at V and 2 bases at J, with 15 bases in the middle. From germline, CDR1 is SGHAT and CDR2 FQNNGV. The length of the CDR3 is 17 residues.

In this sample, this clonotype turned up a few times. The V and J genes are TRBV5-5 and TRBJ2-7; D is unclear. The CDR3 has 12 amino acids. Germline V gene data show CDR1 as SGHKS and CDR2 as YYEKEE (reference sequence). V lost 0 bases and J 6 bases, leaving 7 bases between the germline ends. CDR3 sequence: CASSLAYGEQYF. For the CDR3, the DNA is TGTGCCAGCAGCTTGGCCTATGGCGAGCAGTACTTC.

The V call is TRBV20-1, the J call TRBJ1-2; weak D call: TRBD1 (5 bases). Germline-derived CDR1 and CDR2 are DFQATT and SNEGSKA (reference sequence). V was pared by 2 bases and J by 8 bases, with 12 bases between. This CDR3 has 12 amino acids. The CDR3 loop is CSARFQGAGYTF. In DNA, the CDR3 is TGCAGTGCTAGATTCCAAGGGGCCGGCTACACCTTC.

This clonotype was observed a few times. As DNA, the CDR3 is TGCGCCAGCAGCCAAGTGGAGCGGGGGTCCGCCGGGGAGCTGTTTTTT. The encoded protein is CASSQVERGSAGELFF. The chain is built from TRBV4-1 and TRBJ2-2; 8 bases line up with TRBD2. The CDR3 is 16 residues long. The ends lost 1 base at V and 6 bases at J; junction bases unmatched: 7. Germline values: CDR1 MGHRA, CDR2 YSYEKL.

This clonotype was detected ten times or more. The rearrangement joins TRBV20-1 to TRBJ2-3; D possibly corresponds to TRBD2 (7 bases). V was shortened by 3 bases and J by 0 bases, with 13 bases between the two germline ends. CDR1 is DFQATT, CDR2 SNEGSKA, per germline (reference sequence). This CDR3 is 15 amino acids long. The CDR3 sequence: CSARGGPGSTDTQYF. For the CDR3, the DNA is TGCAGTGCTAGGGGGGGGCCCGGGAGCACAGATACGCAGTATTTT.

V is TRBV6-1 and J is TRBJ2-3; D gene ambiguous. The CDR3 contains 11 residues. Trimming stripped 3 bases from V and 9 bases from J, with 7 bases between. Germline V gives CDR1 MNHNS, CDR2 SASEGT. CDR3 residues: CASSEGRTQYF. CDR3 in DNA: TGTGCCAGCAGTGAGGGCCGAACGCAGTATTTT.

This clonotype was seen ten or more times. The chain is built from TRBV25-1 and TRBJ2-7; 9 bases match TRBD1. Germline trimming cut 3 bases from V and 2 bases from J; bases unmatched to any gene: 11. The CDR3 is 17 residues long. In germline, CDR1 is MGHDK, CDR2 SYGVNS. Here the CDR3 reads CASSDLLPGQGTYEQYF. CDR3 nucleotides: TGTGCCAGCAGTGACCTCCTTCCGGGACAGGGCACCTACGAGCAGTACTTC.

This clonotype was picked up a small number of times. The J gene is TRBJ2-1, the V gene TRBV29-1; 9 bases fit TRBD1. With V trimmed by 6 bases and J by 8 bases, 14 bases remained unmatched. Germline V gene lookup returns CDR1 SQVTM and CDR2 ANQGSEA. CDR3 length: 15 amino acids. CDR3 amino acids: CSVGGTGFMSDEQFF. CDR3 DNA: TGCAGCGTGGGGGGGACAGGGTTCATGTCCGATGAGCAGTTCTTC.

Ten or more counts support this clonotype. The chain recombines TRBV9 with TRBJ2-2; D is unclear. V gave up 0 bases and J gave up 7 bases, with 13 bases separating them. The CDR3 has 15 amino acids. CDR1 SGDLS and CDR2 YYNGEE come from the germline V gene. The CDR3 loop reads CASSVGPLNGGELFF. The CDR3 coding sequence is TGTGCCAGCAGCGTAGGTCCACTCAACGGCGGGGAGCTGTTTTTT.

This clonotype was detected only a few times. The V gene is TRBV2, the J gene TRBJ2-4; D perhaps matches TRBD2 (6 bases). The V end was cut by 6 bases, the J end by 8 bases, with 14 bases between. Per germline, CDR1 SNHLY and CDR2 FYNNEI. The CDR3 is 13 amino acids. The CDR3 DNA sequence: TGTGCCAGCAGGAGCGGGTTGAAGTACATTCAGTACTTC. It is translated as CASRSGLKYIQYF. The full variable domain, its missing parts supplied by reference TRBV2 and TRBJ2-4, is EPEVTQTPSHQVTQMGQEVILRCVPISNHLYFYWYRQILGQKVEFLVSFYNNEISEKSEIFDDQFSVERPDGSNFTLKIRSTKLEDSAMYFCASRSGLKYIQYFGAGTRLSVL.

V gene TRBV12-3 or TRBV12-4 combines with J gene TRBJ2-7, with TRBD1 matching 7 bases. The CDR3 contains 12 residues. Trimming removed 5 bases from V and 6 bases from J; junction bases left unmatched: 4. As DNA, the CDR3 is TGTGCCAGCAGTCACAGGGGTCTCGAGCAGTACTTC. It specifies CASSHRGLEQYF.

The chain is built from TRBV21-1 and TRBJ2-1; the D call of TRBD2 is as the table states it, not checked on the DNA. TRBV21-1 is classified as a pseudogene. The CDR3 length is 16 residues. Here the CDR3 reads CASSKGEREQAHEQFF. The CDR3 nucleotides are TGTGCCAGCAGCAAAGGGGAGCGGGAGCAAGCCCATGAGCAGTTCTTC.